What follows are 9 T cell receptor beta chains derived from one specimen sequenced in a study of beta chain features in type 1 diabetes. What was sequenced were expressed TCRB transcripts, since all of the isolated RNA had been reverse transcribed. TCRdb's copy holds only in-frame clones and misses some; the assay was immunoSEQ multiplex PCR. This sample has a few hundred thousand clones, with approximately 15% found just once. General study results and limits: Patients with Type 1 diabetes showed moderately but significantly shorter TCRB CDR3s in all four CD4+ subsets.

These TCRs are of unknown antigen specificity. Sequencing was done on a sample of naive CD4+ T cells from blood. These receptors were collected from a woman aged 18-29 years with type 1 diabetes.

This clone appeared a single time. This chain connects TRBV7-3 to TRBJ2-3; 10 bases line up with TRBD1. The CDR3 sequence is 15 residues long. Looked up from germline, CDR1 is SGHTA and CDR2 is FQGTGA. V dropped 3 bases and J dropped 2; count of bases not matched to a gene: 2. The CDR3 reads CASSLTGGFTDTQYF. Here the CDR3 DNA reads TGTGCCAGCAGCTTGACAGGGGGCTTCACAGATACGCAGTATTTT.

This clone has a handful of counts. The V call is TRBV12-5, the J call TRBJ2-1, with 8 bases matching TRBD2. Germline-derived CDR1 and CDR2 are LGHNT and FRNRAP. V shed 6 bases, J shed 3 bases, and the junction held 7 bases outside the gene matches. The CDR3 sequence is 15 residues long. CDR3 in amino acids: CASGPLAAFYNEQFF. The DNA of the CDR3 is TGTGCTAGTGGCCCACTAGCGGCCTTCTACAATGAGCAGTTCTTC.

This clone was picked up a small number of times. The V call is TRBV2, the J call TRBJ2-4; possible D gene TRBD1, 5 bases. V gave up 6 bases and J gave up 0 bases, with 9 bases separating them. Germline loops: CDR1 SNHLY, CDR2 FYNNEI. This CDR3 region has 14 residues. CDR3 DNA: TGTGCCAGCAGCGACAGTATAGCCAAAAACATTCAGTACTTC. Translating it yields CASSDSIAKNIQYF.

The chain carries TRBV10-3 and TRBJ2-7, with D perhaps TRBD1 (6 bases). The length of the CDR3 is 13 residues. In germline, CDR1 is ENHRY, CDR2 SYGVKD. The V end lost 9 bases, the J end lost 2 bases, and 14 bases lay between the germline ends. The CDR3 spells CAMDSLFTYEQYV. Written as DNA, the CDR3 is TGTGCCATGGACAGTTTATTTACCTACGAGCAGTACGTC.

The rearrangement joins TRBV5-4 to TRBJ2-3, with 8 positions matching TRBD2. Germline V gene lookup returns CDR1 SGHNT and CDR2 YYREEE (reference sequence). The CDR3 extends over 15 amino acids. V gave up 4 bases and J gave up 4 bases; unmatched junction bases: 8. In DNA form, the CDR3 reads TGTGCCAGCAGCCCCAGCGGGAGTAGGGCAGATACGCAGTATTTT. Translating gives CASSPSGSRADTQYF.

This clone was found a few times. V is TRBV2 and J is TRBJ2-2, with D unresolved. V dropped 6 bases and J dropped 5 bases, with 10 bases sitting between them. This CDR3 region has 13 residues. The germline CDR1 and CDR2 sequences are SNHLY and FYNNEI. The CDR3 spells CASSATDTGELFF. The CDR3 nucleotides are TGTGCCAGCAGCGCTACAGATACCGGGGAGCTGTTTTTT.

The chain combines TRBV28 with TRBJ2-1, with 11 bases aligning to TRBD2. This CDR3 has 17 residues. Per the germline V gene, CDR1 is MDHEN and CDR2 is SYDVKM. The trim removed 5 bases at V and 8 bases at J, leaving 14 bases unmatched. The DNA of the CDR3 is TGTGCCAGCAGTCCAGCGACTAGCGGGGCCCTCTTGGATGAGCAGTTCTTC. Its protein product is CASSPATSGALLDEQFF.

This clone was detected only a few times. The chain recombines TRBV7-2 with TRBJ2-1; D might be TRBD2 (5 bases). The CDR3 is 14 amino acids. Between the trimmed V and J ends, which lost 4 bases and 5 bases, there was a span of 12 bases. Germline CDR1 SGHTA, CDR2 FQGNSA. The CDR3 bases are TGTGCCAGCAGCTCGCAACTAGTAAACAATGAGCAGTTCTTC. Its translation: CASSSQLVNNEQFF.

The sample holds a few counts of this clone. V gene TRBV5-1 combines with J gene TRBJ1-1; TRBD1 is a possible D gene (6 bases). The CDR3 is 14 residues long. V was pared by 4 bases and J by 4 bases, with 14 bases between. Looked up from germline, CDR1 is SGHRS and CDR2 is YFSETQ. Here the CDR3 DNA reads TGCGCCAGCAGCGTCCAGGGAGGGGGCACTGAAGCTTTCTTT. It translates to CASSVQGGGTEAFF.